Shown below are 25 T cell receptor beta chains from a single sample sequenced in a study of T cells in Graves' hyperthyroidism and ophthalmopathy. Amplified TCR beta CDR3 regions derived from RNA transcripts. TCR CDR3 regions were first amplified by RT-PCR with HTBI primers. TCRdb redid the calling of the multiplex PCR reads with MiXCR, one entry per CDR3 protein. The repertoire holds 600,000 to 900,000 distinct CDR3 sequences, with around 17% as singletons. The material sequenced was blood. The receptors originated from a man between 18 and 29 years old with Graves' hyperthyroidism.

This clonotype appeared a few times. V and J are TRBV20-1 and TRBJ2-1; D remains ambiguous. Per germline, CDR1 DFQATT and CDR2 SNEGSKA (reference sequence). Trimming shortened V by 5 bases and J by 0 bases, and 11 bases separated the two germline ends. The CDR3 has 14 amino acids. The CDR3 DNA sequence: TGCAGTGCTCCGCTATCGAGCTCCTACAATGAGCAGTTCTTC. Its protein is CSAPLSSSYNEQFF.

The V and J genes are TRBV30 and TRBJ1-3; the D is unclear. V lost 3 bases and J lost 2, with 8 bases in between. The CDR3 has 13 residues. Germline CDR1 reads GTSNPN; CDR2 reads SVGIG (reference sequence). DNA for the CDR3: TGTGCCTGGAGCCCATCTACTGGAAACACCATATATTTT. Encoded protein: CAWSPSTGNTIYF.

This clonotype appeared a few times. The chain uses TRBV4-1 and TRBJ1-1; no reliable D call. The CDR3 length is 13 residues. Germline CDR1 reads MGHRA; CDR2 reads YSYEKL. V lost 2 bases to trimming and J lost 1 base, with 5 bases between them. CDR3 protein: CASSQKPNTEAFF. CDR3 coding DNA: TGCGCCAGCAGCCAAAAACCGAACACTGAAGCTTTCTTT.

The rearrangement links TRBV20-1 to TRBJ2-7; D gene unclear. The CDR3 covers 13 residues. The V gene lost 2 bases and the J gene lost 6 bases, with 14 bases spanning the gap. Germline V gives CDR1 DFQATT, CDR2 SNEGSKA (reference sequence). For the CDR3, the DNA is TGCAGTGCTAGACCTGGGATCCGGGCCGAGCAGTACTTC. It translates to CSARPGIRAEQYF.

This clonotype was detected many times. This chain links TRBV28 with TRBJ2-1, with 8 positions matching TRBD2. V lost 6 bases and J lost 3; bases outside the gene matches: 10. The CDR3 contains 16 residues. Germline loops: CDR1 MDHEN, CDR2 SYDVKM. The CDR3 region has the DNA TGTGCCAGCAGCTTGACTAGCGCAAAGAGCTACAATGAGCAGTTCTTC. The encoded protein is CASSLTSAKSYNEQFF.

This clonotype was detected a few times. The chain is built from TRBV30 and TRBJ2-7; D gene uncertain. This CDR3 comprises 11 residues. V dropped 1 base and J dropped 6 bases, with 7 bases sitting between them. Looked up from germline, CDR1 is GTSNPN and CDR2 is SVGIG (reference sequence). The CDR3 nucleotides are TGTGCCTGGAGTGAGCGCCTCGAGCAGTACTTC. Its translation is CAWSERLEQYF.

V and J are TRBV25-1 and TRBJ1-2; D is ambiguous. Trimming took 3 bases from V and 4 from J, leaving 12 bases between them. The CDR3 is made up of 14 amino acids. CDR1 and CDR2 from the germline V gene are MGHDK and SYGVNS. This CDR3 reads CASSDSGPGYGYTF. In nucleotides, the CDR3 is TGTGCCAGCAGTGATTCCGGACCGGGCTATGGCTACACCTTC.

This clonotype was seen at least ten times. This chain links TRBV27 with TRBJ1-1; D is undetermined. The germline V gene encodes CDR1 MNHEY and CDR2 SMNVEV (reference sequence). This CDR3 has 10 residues. V gave up 5 bases and J gave up 14 bases, with 12 bases separating them. For the CDR3, the DNA is TGTGCCAGCAGTGTCGGGCCGGTCTTCTTT. It yields the protein CASSVGPVFF.

The gene calls are TRBV2 and TRBJ2-5; D perhaps matches TRBD2 (5 bases). The ends were cut back, 7 bases at V and 3 bases at J, with 9 bases in the middle. Germline-derived CDR1 and CDR2 are SNHLY and FYNNEI. The CDR3 is made up of 12 amino acids. The CDR3 coding sequence is TGTGCCAGCAAGGAGAGGGAAGAGACCCAGTACTTC. It encodes CASKEREETQYF. Based on the CDR3 plus reference TRBV2 and TRBJ2-5, the full variable domain is EPEVTQTPSHQVTQMGQEVILRCVPISNHLYFYWYRQILGQKVEFLVSFYNNEISEKSEIFDDQFSVERPDGSNFTLKIRSTKLEDSAMYFCASKEREETQYFGPGTRLLVL.

This clonotype has ten or more counts. This chain uses TRBV7-2 with TRBJ2-1; 15 bases align to TRBD2. Looked up from germline, CDR1 is SGHTA and CDR2 is FQGNSA. Trimming removed 1 base from V and 2 bases from J; junction bases left unmatched: 6. The CDR3 has 19 residues. The chain's CDR3 is CASSLGGTSGRTPYNEQFF. The CDR3 nucleotides are TGTGCCAGCAGCTTAGGGGGGACTAGCGGGAGGACCCCCTACAATGAGCAGTTCTTC.

The chain is built from TRBV28 and TRBJ2-5; weak D call: TRBD2 (5 bases). V was pared by 6 bases and J by 12 bases, with 14 bases between. Germline V gene lookup returns CDR1 MDHEN and CDR2 SYDVKM. CDR3 length equals 11 residues. This CDR3 reads CASRQSGGKYF. In DNA form, the CDR3 reads TGTGCCAGCAGACAGAGTGGAGGCAAGTACTTC.

This clonotype occurred a few times. The chain carries TRBV7-8 and TRBJ2-7; D uncertain. Deletions cut 1 base from V and 3 bases from J, with 10 bases between. There are 14 residues in the CDR3. Germline V lookup: CDR1 SGHVS, CDR2 FQNEAQ. As DNA, the CDR3 is TGTGCCAGCAGCTTAGACACAGTGAACTACGAGCAGTACTTC. Protein: CASSLDTVNYEQYF.

The chain combines TRBV29-1 with TRBJ1-5, with D unclear. Germline CDR1 reads SQVTM; CDR2 reads ANQGSEA. V shed 0 bases and J shed 1 base, with 13 bases lying between them. The CDR3 totals 16 residues. This chain's CDR3 is CSVEESTLPSNQPQHF. The CDR3 DNA follows: TGCAGCGTTGAAGAATCTACTTTACCCAGCAATCAGCCCCAGCATTTT.

This clonotype was recorded many times. This chain uses TRBV11-1 with TRBJ2-7; TRBD2 aligns across 9 bases. Losses at the gene ends were 0 bases for V and 3 bases for J; bases not matched to a gene: 9. This CDR3 has 17 amino acids. Germline V gene data show CDR1 as SGHAT and CDR2 as FQDESV (reference sequence). The CDR3 coding sequence is TGTGCCAGCAGCTTAGCTGCTGGTCTAGCGGGATTCTACGAGCAGTACTTC. As protein: CASSLAAGLAGFYEQYF.

The rearrangement links TRBV12-3 or TRBV12-4 to TRBJ2-3; unclear D gene. The ends were cut back, 7 bases at V and 2 bases at J, with 7 bases in the middle. The CDR3 is 12 residues long. Here the CDR3 DNA reads TGTGCCAGCACCCAGACCACAGATACGCAGTATTTT. Protein sequence: CASTQTTDTQYF.

About this clonotype: One end of the junction is discordant with germline, which a read error may explain. The chain has TRBV7-8 and TRBJ2-7; TRBD1 matches at 9 bases. This CDR3 is built from 14 residues. Germline V gives CDR1 SGHVS, CDR2 FQNEAQ. In nucleotides, the CDR3 is TGTGCCTGCAGTAGGACAGGGGTGCCCTACGAGCAGTACTTC. It encodes CACSRTGVPYEQYF.

In this sample, this clonotype turned up a few times. The chain is built from TRBV20-1 and TRBJ1-4, with D perhaps matching TRBD1 (6 bases). Germline CDR1 DFQATT, CDR2 SNEGSKA (reference sequence). The V end was cut by 7 bases, the J end by 8 bases, with 14 bases between. The CDR3 runs 12 residues. CDR3 sequence: CSVRKGGEKLFF. For the CDR3, the DNA is TGCAGTGTCCGGAAGGGGGGCGAAAAACTGTTTTTT.

The V gene is TRBV10-1, the J gene TRBJ2-3, with 12 nucleotides matching TRBD2. From germline, CDR1 is WNHNN and CDR2 SYGVQD (reference sequence). CDR3 size: 17 residues. The trim removed 4 bases at V and 7 bases at J, leaving 12 bases unmatched. CDR3 residues: CASSAFLTSGRPNTQYF. As DNA, the CDR3 is TGCGCCAGCAGTGCGTTCCTCACTAGCGGGAGGCCGAATACGCAGTATTTT.

This clonotype was counted at least ten times. J is TRBJ2-1 and V is TRBV12-3 or TRBV12-4, with 10 bases fitting TRBD2. CDR3 length: 21 amino acids. V lost 2 bases, J lost 2 bases, and 18 bases stayed unmatched. This CDR3 is CASSLRLRGLARDSAYNEQFF. Written as DNA, the CDR3 is TGTGCCAGCAGTTTAAGGCTTAGGGGACTAGCGCGAGATTCCGCCTACAATGAGCAGTTCTTC.

This clonotype was recorded at least ten times. The chain recombines TRBV5-5 with TRBJ2-7; D is possibly TRBD2 (5 bases). Germline V gene sequence: CDR1 SGHKS, CDR2 YYEKEE (reference sequence). V lost 1 base and J 6 bases, leaving 17 bases between the germline ends. CDR3 length: 15 residues. The CDR3 DNA reads TGTGCCAGCAGCTTGAGGGCTAGCTCCTCATCCGAGCAGTACTTC. It is translated as CASSLRASSSSEQYF.

The chain is built from TRBV18 and TRBJ2-7; 7 bases fit TRBD2. The CDR3 contains 14 residues. Germline values: CDR1 KGHSH, CDR2 LQKENI. The junction had 4 bases not matched to a gene; V was cut back by 0 bases and J by 5 bases. CDR3 amino acids: CASSPPGGSNEQYF. CDR3 in DNA: TGTGCCAGCTCACCACCGGGAGGGAGCAACGAGCAGTACTTC. Based on the CDR3 plus reference TRBV18 and TRBJ2-7, the full variable domain is NAGVMQNPRHLVRRRGQEARLRCSPMKGHSHVYWYRQLPEEGLKFMVYLQKENIIDESGMPKERFSAEFPKEGPSILRIQQVVRGDSAAYFCASSPPGGSNEQYFGPGTRLTVT.

The chain is built from TRBV7-9 and TRBJ2-7; tentative D call: TRBD2 (6 bases). The V end was cut by 7 bases, the J end by 9 bases, with 19 bases between. Germline lookup yields CDR1 SEHNR and CDR2 FQNEAQ (reference sequence). This CDR3 is 13 amino acids long. The chain's CDR3 is CASITGVGRGQYF. For the CDR3, the DNA is TGTGCCAGCATTACGGGAGTTGGGCGAGGGCAGTACTTC.

This chain joins TRBV12-3 or TRBV12-4 and TRBJ2-1; D may be TRBD1 (6 bases). The CDR3 is 13 amino acids. V was shortened by 6 bases and J by 5 bases, with 11 bases between the two germline ends. The CDR3 region has the DNA TGTGCCAGCAGAAAGACAGGCCACAATGAGCAGTTCTTC. Encoded protein: CASRKTGHNEQFF.

This clonotype was observed at least ten times. The junction departs from germline at one end; a sequencing error may be responsible. The rearrangement uses TRBV6-2 or TRBV6-3 and TRBJ2-5; D is unclear. Germline values: CDR1 MNHEY, CDR2 SVGEGT. CDR3 size: 11 residues. CDR3 DNA sequence: TGTGCCAGCAGTTACCACGAGACCCAGTACTTC. Translating it yields CASSYHETQYF.

This chain connects TRBV7-2 to TRBJ2-3, with TRBD2 identical over 8 bases. The CDR3 loop spans 18 amino acids. J lost 0 bases, V lost 3 bases, and 11 bases had no gene match. Germline V CDR1 and CDR2: SGHTA, FQGNSA. CDR3 sequence (DNA): TGTGCCAGCAGCTTCGTCTCGGGACTAGTTGGTAGCACAGATACGCAGTATTTT. It encodes CASSFVSGLVGSTDTQYF. Full variable domain (missing parts from reference TRBV7-2 and TRBJ2-3): GAGVSQSPSNKVTEKGKDVELRCDPISGHTALYWYRQSLGQGLEFLIYFQGNSAPDKSGLPSDRFSAERTGGSVSTLTIQRTQQEDSAVYLCASSFVSGLVGSTDTQYFGPGTRLTVL.